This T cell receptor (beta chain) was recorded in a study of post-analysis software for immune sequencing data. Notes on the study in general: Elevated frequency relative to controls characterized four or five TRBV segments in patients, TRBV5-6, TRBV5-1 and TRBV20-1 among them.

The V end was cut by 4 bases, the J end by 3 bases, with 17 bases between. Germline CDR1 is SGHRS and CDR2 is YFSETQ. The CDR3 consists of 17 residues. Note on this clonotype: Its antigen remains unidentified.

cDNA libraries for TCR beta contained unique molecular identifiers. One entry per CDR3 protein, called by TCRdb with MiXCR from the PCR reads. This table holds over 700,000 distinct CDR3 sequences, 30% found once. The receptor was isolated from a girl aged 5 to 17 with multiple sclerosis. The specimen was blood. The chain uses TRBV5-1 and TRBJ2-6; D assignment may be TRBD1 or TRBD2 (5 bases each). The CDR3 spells CASSRERGVFGANVLTF. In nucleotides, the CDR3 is TGCGCCAGCAGCCGCGAGAGAGGGGTTTTTGGGGCCAACGTCCTGACTTTC.